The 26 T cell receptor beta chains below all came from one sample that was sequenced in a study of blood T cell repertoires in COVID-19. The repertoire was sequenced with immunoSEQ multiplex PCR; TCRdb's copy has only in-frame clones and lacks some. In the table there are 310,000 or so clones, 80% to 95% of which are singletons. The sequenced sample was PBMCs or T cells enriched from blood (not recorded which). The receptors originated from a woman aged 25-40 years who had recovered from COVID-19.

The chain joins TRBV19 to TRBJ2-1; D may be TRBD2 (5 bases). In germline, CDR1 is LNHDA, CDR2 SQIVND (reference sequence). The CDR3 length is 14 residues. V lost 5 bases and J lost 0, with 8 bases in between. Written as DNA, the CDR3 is TGTGCCAGTAGTCAGGAGGACTCCTACAATGAGCAGTTCTTC. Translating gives CASSQEDSYNEQFF.

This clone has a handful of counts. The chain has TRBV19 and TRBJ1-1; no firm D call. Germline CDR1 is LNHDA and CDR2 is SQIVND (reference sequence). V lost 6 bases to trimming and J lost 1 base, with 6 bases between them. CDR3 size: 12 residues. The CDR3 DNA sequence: TGTGCCAGTAGCGTGAGGAACACTGAAGCTTTCTTT. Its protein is CASSVRNTEAFF.

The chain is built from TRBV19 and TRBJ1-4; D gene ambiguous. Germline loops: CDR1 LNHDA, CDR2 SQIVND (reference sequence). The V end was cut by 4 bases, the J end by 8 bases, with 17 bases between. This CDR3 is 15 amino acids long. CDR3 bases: TGTGCCAGTAGTACCTTTTGGGCACGAGACGAAAAACTGTTTTTT. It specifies CASSTFWARDEKLFF.

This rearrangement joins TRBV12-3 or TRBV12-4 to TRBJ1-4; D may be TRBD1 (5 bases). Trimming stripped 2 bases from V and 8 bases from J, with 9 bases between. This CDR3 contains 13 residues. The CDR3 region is CASSLYQGEKLFF. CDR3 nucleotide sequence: TGTGCCAGCAGTTTATATCAGGGAGAAAAACTGTTTTTT.

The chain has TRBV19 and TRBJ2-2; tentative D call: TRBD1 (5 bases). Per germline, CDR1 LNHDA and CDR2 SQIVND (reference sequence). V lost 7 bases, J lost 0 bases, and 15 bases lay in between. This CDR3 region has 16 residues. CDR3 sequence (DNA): TGTGCCAGTACTAATAGAGGACAATCGAACACCGGGGAGCTGTTTTTT. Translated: CASTNRGQSNTGELFF.

This chain's CDR3 is CASSLEQGTEKLFF. The CDR3 DNA follows: TGTGCCAGCAGTTTGGAACAGGGGACTGAAAAACTGTTTTTT. The chain joins TRBV28 to TRBJ1-4; TRBD1 agrees at 7 bases. The CDR3 extends over 14 amino acids. From germline, CDR1 is MDHEN and CDR2 SYDVKM. With 3 bases clipped from V and 7 bases from J, the junction kept 5 bases outside the gene matches.

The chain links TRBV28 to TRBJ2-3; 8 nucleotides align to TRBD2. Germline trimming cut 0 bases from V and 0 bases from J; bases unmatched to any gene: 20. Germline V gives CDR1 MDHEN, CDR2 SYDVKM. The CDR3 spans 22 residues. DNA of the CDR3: TGTGCCAGCAGTTTATGGGAGGGTCGAGCGGGGACTAGGTATGCGAGCACAGATACGCAGTATTTT. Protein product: CASSLWEGRAGTRYASTDTQYF.

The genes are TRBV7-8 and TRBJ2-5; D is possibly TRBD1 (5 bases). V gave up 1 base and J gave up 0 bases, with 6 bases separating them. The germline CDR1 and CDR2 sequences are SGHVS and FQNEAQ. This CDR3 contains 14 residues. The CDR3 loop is CASSLGRDQETQYF. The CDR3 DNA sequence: TGTGCCAGCAGCTTAGGCAGGGACCAAGAGACCCAGTACTTC.

The CDR3 here is CASSLAPGAGVYEQYF. In DNA form, the CDR3 reads TGCGCCAGCAGCTTGGCCCCGGGTGCGGGAGTCTACGAGCAGTACTTC. This chain uses TRBV5-1 with TRBJ2-7, with TRBD2 matching over 7 bases. V dropped 0 bases and J dropped 3; count of bases not matched to a gene: 9. The CDR3 has 16 residues. The germline CDR1 and CDR2 sequences are SGHRS and YFSETQ.

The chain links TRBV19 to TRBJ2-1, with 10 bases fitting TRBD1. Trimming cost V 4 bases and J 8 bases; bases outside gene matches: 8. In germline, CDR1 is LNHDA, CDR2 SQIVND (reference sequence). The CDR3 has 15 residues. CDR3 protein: CASSKSGTGDYEQFF. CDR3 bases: TGTGCCAGTAGTAAAAGTGGGACAGGGGACTATGAGCAGTTCTTC.

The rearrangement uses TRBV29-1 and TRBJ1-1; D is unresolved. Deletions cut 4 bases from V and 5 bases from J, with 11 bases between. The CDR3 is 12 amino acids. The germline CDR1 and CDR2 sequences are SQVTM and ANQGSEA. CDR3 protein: CSVVGQRTEAFF. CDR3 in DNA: TGCAGCGTTGTAGGCCAGAGGACTGAAGCTTTCTTT.

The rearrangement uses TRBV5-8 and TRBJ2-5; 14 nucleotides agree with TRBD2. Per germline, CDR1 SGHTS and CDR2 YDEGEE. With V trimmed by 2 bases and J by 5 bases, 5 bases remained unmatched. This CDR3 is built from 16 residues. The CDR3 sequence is CASSFGLAGGQETQYF. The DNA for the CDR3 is TGTGCCAGCAGCTTCGGACTAGCGGGAGGACAGGAGACCCAGTACTTC.

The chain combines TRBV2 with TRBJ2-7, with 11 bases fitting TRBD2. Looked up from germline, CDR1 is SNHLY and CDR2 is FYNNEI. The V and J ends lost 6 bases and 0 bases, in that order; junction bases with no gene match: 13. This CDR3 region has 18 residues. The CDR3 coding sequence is TGTGCCAGCAGGACCCTAGCGGGAGGCTCCAAAAACTCCTACGAGCAGTACTTC. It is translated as CASRTLAGGSKNSYEQYF.

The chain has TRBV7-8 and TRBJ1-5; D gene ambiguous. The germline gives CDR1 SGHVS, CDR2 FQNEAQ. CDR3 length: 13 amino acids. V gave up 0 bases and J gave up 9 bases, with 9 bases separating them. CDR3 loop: CASSLAPNRPQHF. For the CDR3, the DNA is TGTGCCAGCAGCTTAGCACCCAATAGGCCCCAGCATTTT.

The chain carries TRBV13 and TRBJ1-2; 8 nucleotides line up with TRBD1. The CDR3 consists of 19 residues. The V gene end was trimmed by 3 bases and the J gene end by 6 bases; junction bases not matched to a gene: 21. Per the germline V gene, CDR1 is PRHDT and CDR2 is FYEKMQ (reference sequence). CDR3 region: CASSLDRWGRGRGEDGYTF. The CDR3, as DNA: TGTGCCAGCAGCTTGGATAGGTGGGGCAGGGGGCGCGGGGAAGATGGCTACACCTTC.

This CDR3 reads CASSRIPGQGWGNEQFF. CDR3 nucleotides: TGTGCCAGCAGTCGCATTCCCGGACAGGGGTGGGGCAATGAGCAGTTCTTC. The chain uses TRBV3-1 (or the pseudogene TRBV3-2) and TRBJ2-1; 9 bases line up with TRBD1. V lost 6 bases to trimming and J lost 6 bases; unmatched junction nucleotides: 15. This CDR3 contains 17 residues. CDR1 LGHDT and CDR2 YNNKEL come from the germline V gene (reference sequence).

The CDR3, as DNA: TGCGCCAGCAGTCGGCAGGGGTCCTACGAGCAGTACTTC. This translates into CASSRQGSYEQYF. J is TRBJ2-7 and V is TRBV10-2; the D gene is possibly TRBD1 (6 bases). V was shortened by 5 bases and J by 1 base, with 9 bases between the two germline ends. The V gene's germline CDR1 is WSHSY and CDR2 SAAADI. CDR3 length equals 13 residues.

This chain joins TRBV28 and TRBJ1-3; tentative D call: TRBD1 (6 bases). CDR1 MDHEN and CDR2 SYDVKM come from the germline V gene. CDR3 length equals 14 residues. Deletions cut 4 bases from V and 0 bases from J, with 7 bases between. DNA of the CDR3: TGTGCCAGCAGTTCACAGGGCTCTGGAAACACCATATATTTT. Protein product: CASSSQGSGNTIYF.

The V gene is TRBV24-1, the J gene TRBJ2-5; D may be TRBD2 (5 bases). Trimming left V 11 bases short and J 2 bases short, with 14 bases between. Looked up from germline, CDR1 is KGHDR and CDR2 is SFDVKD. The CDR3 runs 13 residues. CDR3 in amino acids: CAIDHGMQETQYF. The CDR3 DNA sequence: TGTGCCATAGACCACGGGATGCAAGAGACCCAGTACTTC.

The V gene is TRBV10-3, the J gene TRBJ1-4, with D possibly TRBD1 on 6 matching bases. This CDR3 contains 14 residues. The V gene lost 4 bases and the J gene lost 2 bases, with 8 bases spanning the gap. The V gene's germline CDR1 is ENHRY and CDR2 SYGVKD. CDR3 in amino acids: CAISGGGTNEKLFF. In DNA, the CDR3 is TGTGCCATCAGTGGGGGGGGCACTAATGAAAAACTGTTTTTT.

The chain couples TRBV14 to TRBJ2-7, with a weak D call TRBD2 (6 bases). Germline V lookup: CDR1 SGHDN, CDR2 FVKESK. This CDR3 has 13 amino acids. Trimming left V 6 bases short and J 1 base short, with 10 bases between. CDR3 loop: CASSSGTSYEQYF. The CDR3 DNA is TGTGCCAGCAGTTCAGGGACTTCCTACGAGCAGTACTTC.

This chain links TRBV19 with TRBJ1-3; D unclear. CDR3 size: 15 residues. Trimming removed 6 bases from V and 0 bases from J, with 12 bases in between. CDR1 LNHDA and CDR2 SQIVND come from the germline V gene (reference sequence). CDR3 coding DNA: TGTGCCAGTAGCCCCGTCGAGAACTCTGGAAACACCATATATTTT. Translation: CASSPVENSGNTIYF.

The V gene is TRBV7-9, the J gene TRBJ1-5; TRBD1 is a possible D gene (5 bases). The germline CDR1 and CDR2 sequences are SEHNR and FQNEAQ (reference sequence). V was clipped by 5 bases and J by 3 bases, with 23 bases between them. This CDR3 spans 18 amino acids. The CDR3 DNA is TGTGCCAGCAGCCGCTATGGGGGGGACGTTCAAAACAATCAGCCCCAGCATTTT. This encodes CASSRYGGDVQNNQPQHF.

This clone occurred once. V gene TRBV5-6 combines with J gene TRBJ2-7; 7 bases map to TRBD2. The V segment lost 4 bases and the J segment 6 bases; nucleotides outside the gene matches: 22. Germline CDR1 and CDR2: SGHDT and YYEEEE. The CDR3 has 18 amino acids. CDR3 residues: CASSRLGGAGLTNGEQYF. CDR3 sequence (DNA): TGTGCCAGCAGCCGCTTAGGAGGAGCGGGACTTACCAATGGCGAGCAGTACTTC. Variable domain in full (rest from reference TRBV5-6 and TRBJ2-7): DAGVTQSPTHLIKTRGQQVTLRCSPKSGHDTVSWYQQALGQGPQFIFQYYEEEERQRGNFPDRFSGHQFPNYSSELNVNALLLGDSALYLCASSRLGGAGLTNGEQYFGPGTRLTVT.

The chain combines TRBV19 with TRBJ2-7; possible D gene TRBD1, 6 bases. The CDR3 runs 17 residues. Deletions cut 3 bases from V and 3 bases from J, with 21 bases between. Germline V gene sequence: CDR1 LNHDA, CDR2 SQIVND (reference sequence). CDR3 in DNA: TGTGCCAGTAGTATCCCCCGGGCCGGGGAAGGGGGCTACGAGCAGTACTTC. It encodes CASSIPRAGEGGYEQYF.

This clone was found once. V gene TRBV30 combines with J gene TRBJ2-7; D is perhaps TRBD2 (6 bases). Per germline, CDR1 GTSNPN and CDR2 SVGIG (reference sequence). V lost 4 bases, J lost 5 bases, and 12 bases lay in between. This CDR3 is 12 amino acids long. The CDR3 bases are TGTGCCTGGACTCCGGGGGTCGACGAGCAGTACTTC. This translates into CAWTPGVDEQYF.